Listed here are 20 T cell receptor beta chains from one sample, sequenced in a study of blood T cell repertoires in COVID-19. TCRdb keeps only in-frame clones here, not all; method: immunoSEQ multiplex PCR. The repertoire holds 90,000 to 130,000 clones, with roughly 70% as singletons. Specimen: peripheral blood. Source of these receptors: a woman aged 40 to 50 with acute or convalescent COVID-19.

The chain recombines TRBV27 with TRBJ2-7; maybe TRBD2 (6 bases). V lost 2 bases and J 3 bases, leaving 14 bases between the germline ends. The CDR3 is 15 amino acids. Germline V CDR1 and CDR2: MNHEY, SMNVEV (reference sequence). The CDR3 DNA follows: TGTGCCAGCAGTTTAAAAGGGTTCGGGGGCTACGAGCAGTACTTC. The encoded protein is CASSLKGFGGYEQYF.

This clone occurred many times. The chain links TRBV6-5 to TRBJ2-2; the D is unclear. The CDR3 spans 15 residues. From germline, CDR1 is MNHEY and CDR2 SVGAGI. V gave up 7 bases and J gave up 4 bases, with 16 bases separating them. CDR3 DNA sequence: TGTGCCAGCACGACGCTTATCGGGTCCACCGGGGAGCTGTTTTTT. Amino acid sequence: CASTTLIGSTGELFF.

This chain uses TRBV5-8 with TRBJ2-5, with 8 bases fitting TRBD2. From germline, CDR1 is SGHTS and CDR2 YDEGEE. The CDR3 runs to 15 residues. The J segment lost 3 bases and the V segment lost 3 bases, leaving 7 bases of the junction unmatched. The CDR3 DNA reads as TGTGCCAGCAGCTACGGGACTAGGAAGAAAGAGACCCAGTACTTC. Residues: CASSYGTRKKETQYF.

This rearrangement joins TRBV6-1 to TRBJ2-1, with D uncertain. The CDR3 is made up of 15 amino acids. Germline values: CDR1 MNHNS, CDR2 SASEGT. Between the trimmed V and J ends, which lost 3 bases and 2 bases, there was a span of 11 bases. CDR3 sequence (DNA): TGTGCCAGCAGTGATGCCCGTCGGGCCTACAATGAGCAGTTCTTC. Protein sequence: CASSDARRAYNEQFF.

Concerning this clone: The junction shows a germline mismatch at one end, possibly a read error. The V call is TRBV6-5, the J call TRBJ2-7; 9 bases are a match to TRBD1. Germline CDR1 MNHEY, CDR2 SVGAGI. This CDR3 contains 15 residues. For the CDR3, the DNA is TGTGCCAGCAGTAACTCGGGACAGGGATGGGACGAGCAGTACTTC. This codes for CASSNSGQGWDEQYF.

V and J are TRBV6-6 and TRBJ1-2, with D perhaps matching TRBD1 (5 bases). This CDR3 has 13 amino acids. CDR1 and CDR2 (germline): MNHNY, SVGAGI (reference sequence). Trimming pared 5 bases from V and 3 bases from J, leaving 10 bases between. The CDR3 is CASSKTDYYGYTF. The CDR3 nucleotides read TGTGCCAGCAGTAAGACAGACTACTATGGCTACACCTTC.

The chain carries TRBV6-5 and TRBJ2-5; D possibly corresponds to TRBD2 (6 bases). The V end lost 4 bases, the J end lost 2 bases, and 14 bases lay between the germline ends. CDR3 size: 15 residues. Germline loops: CDR1 MNHEY, CDR2 SVGAGI. CDR3 residues: CASSSLLGRQETQYF. Written as DNA, the CDR3 is TGTGCCAGCAGTTCCTTATTGGGGAGGCAAGAGACCCAGTACTTC.

The sample holds a few counts of this clone. V usage is TRBV6-5 and J usage is TRBJ2-7, with 11 bases lining up with TRBD2. CDR1 MNHEY and CDR2 SVGAGI come from the germline V gene. V was clipped by 8 bases and J by 5 bases; unmatched bases: 5. There are 13 residues in the CDR3. The CDR3 DNA reads as TGTGCCAGCCGACTAGCGGGGCCCCACGAGCAGTACTTC. It encodes CASRLAGPHEQYF.

This clone was detected a few times. This rearrangement joins TRBV10-2 to TRBJ2-7; TRBD2 matches 13 bases. This CDR3 is built from 14 residues. V shed 6 bases, J shed 7 bases, and the junction held 6 bases outside the gene matches. Looked up from germline, CDR1 is WSHSY and CDR2 is SAAADI. DNA of the CDR3: TGCGCCAGCAGGACTAGCGGGGGGTTTGGTGAGCAGTACTTC. Its translation: CASRTSGGFGEQYF.

The CDR3 loop reads CASRVALAGGWTGELFF. The DNA of the CDR3 is TGTGCCAGCAGAGTGGCACTAGCGGGGGGTTGGACCGGGGAGCTGTTTTTT. The chain uses TRBV11-2 and TRBJ2-2; 12 bases align to TRBD2. V was pared by 6 bases and J by 5 bases, with 10 bases of the junction left unmatched. In germline, CDR1 is SGHAT, CDR2 FQNNGV. CDR3 length: 17 residues.

CDR3 DNA sequence: TGTGCCAGCAGTCACAGAGACGTCTACGAGCAGTACTTC. Translating it yields CASSHRDVYEQYF. This chain links TRBV6-2 or TRBV6-3 with TRBJ2-7; no clear D gene. V was shortened by 5 bases and J by 3 bases, with 11 bases between the two germline ends. CDR3 size: 13 residues. The germline V gene has CDR1 MNHEY and CDR2 SVGEGT.

The chain links TRBV5-1 to TRBJ1-5; a weak D match, TRBD1 (6 bases). This CDR3 contains 15 residues. Germline CDR1 and CDR2: SGHRS and YFSETQ. Between the trimmed V and J ends, which lost 4 bases and 3 bases, there was a span of 14 bases. CDR3 sequence: CASSLDGGLNQPQHF. In nucleotides, the CDR3 is TGCGCCAGCAGCCTTGACGGGGGGCTCAATCAGCCCCAGCATTTT.

The table lists this clone with a few counts. The CDR3, as DNA: TGTGCCAGCAGTGGACAGGGCGACACTGAAGCTTTCTTT. Its translation: CASSGQGDTEAFF. This chain connects TRBV12-3 or TRBV12-4 to TRBJ1-1, with 8 nucleotides matching TRBD1. The CDR3 has 13 amino acids. After removal of 5 bases from V and 3 bases from J, the junction contained 2 bases not matched to a gene.

The chain carries TRBV5-6 and TRBJ1-5; the match to TRBD1 covers 7 bases. Losses at the gene ends were 2 bases for V and 0 bases for J; bases not matched to a gene: 8. Germline CDR1 and CDR2: SGHDT and YYEEEE. The length of the CDR3 is 17 residues. The CDR3 spells CASSFFGTDYSNQPQHF. The DNA of the CDR3 is TGTGCCAGCAGCTTTTTCGGGACAGATTATAGCAATCAGCCCCAGCATTTT.

This sequence joins TRBV19 and TRBJ1-6; a possible D gene is TRBD1 (6 bases). The CDR3 covers 14 residues. Germline V CDR1 and CDR2: LNHDA, SQIVND (reference sequence). Trimming removed 6 bases from V and 9 bases from J, with 15 bases in between. CDR3 protein: CASRTRVGGSPLHF. The CDR3 DNA is TGTGCCAGTAGAACGAGGGTAGGGGGTTCACCCCTCCACTTT.

This clone was observed a handful of times. The gene calls are TRBV27 and TRBJ1-2; D is unclear. The CDR3 runs to 13 residues. Germline assignment: CDR1 MNHEY and CDR2 SMNVEV (reference sequence). Trimming cost V 7 bases and J 2 bases, with 11 bases left between them. CDR3: CASTAQPNYGYTF. As DNA, the CDR3 is TGTGCCAGCACCGCACAGCCAAACTATGGCTACACCTTC.

This clone occurred a few times. The chain employs TRBV10-1 and TRBJ2-3, with D tentatively TRBD1 (6 bases). V was pared by 2 bases and J by 2 bases, with 11 bases between. Germline V gives CDR1 WNHNN, CDR2 SYGVQD (reference sequence). CDR3 length equals 15 residues. The CDR3 reads CASSEGKGDTDTQYF. The CDR3 DNA is TGCGCCAGCAGTGAGGGAAAGGGGGACACAGATACGCAGTATTTT.

V is TRBV4-1 and J is TRBJ1-5; D not certain. V was clipped by 8 bases and J by 3 bases, with 14 bases between them. The germline V gene encodes CDR1 MGHRA and CDR2 YSYEKL. The CDR3 runs to 14 residues. The CDR3, as DNA: TGCGCCAGCTCCTTGTCCGGGGACAATCAGCCCCAGCATTTT. It translates to CASSLSGDNQPQHF.

The chain carries TRBV30 and TRBJ2-1, with TRBD2 matching 13 bases. This CDR3 region has 15 residues. The germline gives CDR1 GTSNPN, CDR2 SVGIG (reference sequence). Unmatched junction bases numbered 5, after V lost 2 bases and J lost 7 bases. The DNA for the CDR3 is TGTGCCTGGAGTCGACTAGCGGGGGGTGGGAATGAGCAGTTCTTC. Its protein product is CAWSRLAGGGNEQFF.

The CDR3 sequence is CAIMRGPNYGYTF. The CDR3 coding sequence is TGTGCCATAATGAGAGGGCCTAACTATGGCTACACCTTC. The chain employs TRBV10-3 and TRBJ1-2; D is unclear. CDR1 is ENHRY, CDR2 SYGVKD, per germline. The V end lost 9 bases, the J end lost 0 bases, and 11 bases lay between the germline ends. This CDR3 is 13 amino acids long.